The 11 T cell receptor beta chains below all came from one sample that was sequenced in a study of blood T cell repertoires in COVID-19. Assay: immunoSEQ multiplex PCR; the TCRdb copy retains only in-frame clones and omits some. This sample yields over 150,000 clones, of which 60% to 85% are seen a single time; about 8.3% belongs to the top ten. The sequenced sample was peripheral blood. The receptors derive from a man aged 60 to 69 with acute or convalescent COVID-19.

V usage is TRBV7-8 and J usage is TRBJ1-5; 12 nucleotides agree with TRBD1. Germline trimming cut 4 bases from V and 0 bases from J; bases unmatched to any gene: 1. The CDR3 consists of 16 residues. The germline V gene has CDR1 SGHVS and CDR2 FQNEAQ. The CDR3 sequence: CASSWDRGPSNQPQHF. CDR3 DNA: TGTGCCAGCAGCTGGGACAGGGGGCCTAGCAATCAGCCCCAGCATTTT.

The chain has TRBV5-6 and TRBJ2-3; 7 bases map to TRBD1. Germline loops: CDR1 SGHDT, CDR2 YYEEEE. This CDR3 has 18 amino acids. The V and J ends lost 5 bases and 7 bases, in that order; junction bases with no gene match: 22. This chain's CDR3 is CASRGTIGTATGLNTQYF. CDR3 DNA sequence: TGTGCCAGCAGGGGTACGATCGGGACAGCAACAGGCCTCAATACGCAGTATTTT.

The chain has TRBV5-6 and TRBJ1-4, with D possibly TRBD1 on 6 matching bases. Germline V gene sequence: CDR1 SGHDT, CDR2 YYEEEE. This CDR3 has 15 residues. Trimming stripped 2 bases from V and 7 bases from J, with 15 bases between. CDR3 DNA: TGTGCCAGCAGCTTATCACAGGGAGTAGGTGAAAAACTGTTTTTT. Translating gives CASSLSQGVGEKLFF.

CDR3 DNA sequence: TGTGCCAGCAGCCCCGTGGCAGGGGGAGACACTGAGCAGTTCTTC. As protein: CASSPVAGGDTEQFF. V is TRBV11-1 and J is TRBJ2-1, with 7 bases lining up with TRBD1. V lost 5 bases to trimming and J lost 9 bases; unmatched junction nucleotides: 13. The CDR3 spans 15 residues. CDR1 and CDR2 from the germline V gene are SGHAT and FQDESV (reference sequence).

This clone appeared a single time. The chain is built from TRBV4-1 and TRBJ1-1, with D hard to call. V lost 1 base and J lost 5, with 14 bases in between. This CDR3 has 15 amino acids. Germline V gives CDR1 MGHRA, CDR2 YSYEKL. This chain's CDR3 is CASSQVSDWNTEAFF. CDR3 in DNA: TGCGCCAGCAGCCAAGTCAGCGACTGGAATACTGAAGCTTTCTTT.

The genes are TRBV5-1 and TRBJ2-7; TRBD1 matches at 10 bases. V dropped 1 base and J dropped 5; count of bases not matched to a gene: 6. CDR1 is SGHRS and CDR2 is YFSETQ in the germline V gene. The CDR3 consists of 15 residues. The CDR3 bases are TGCGCCAGCAGCTTGTTCGGACAGGGGGAAAACGAGCAGTACTTC. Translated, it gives CASSLFGQGENEQYF. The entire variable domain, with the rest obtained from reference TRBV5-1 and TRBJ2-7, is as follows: KAGVTQTPRYLIKTRGQQVTLSCSPISGHRSVSWYQQTPGQGLQFLFEYFSETQRNKGNFPGRFSGRQFSNSRSEMNVSTLELGDSALYLCASSLFGQGENEQYFGPGTRLTVT.

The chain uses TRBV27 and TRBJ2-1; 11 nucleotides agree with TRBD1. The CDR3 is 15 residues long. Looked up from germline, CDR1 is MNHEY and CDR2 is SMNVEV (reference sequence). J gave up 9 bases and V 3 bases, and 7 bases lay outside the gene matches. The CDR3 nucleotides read TGTGCCAGCAGTTTCGGACAGGGGGCATTCCGTGAGCAGTTCTTC. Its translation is CASSFGQGAFREQFF.

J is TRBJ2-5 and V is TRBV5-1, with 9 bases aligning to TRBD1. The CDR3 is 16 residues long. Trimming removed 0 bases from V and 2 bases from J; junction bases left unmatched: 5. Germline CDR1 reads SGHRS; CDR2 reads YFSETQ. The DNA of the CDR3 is TGCGCCAGCAGCTTGGGACTTGGACAGGGGCAAGAGACCCAGTACTTC. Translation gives CASSLGLGQGQETQYF.

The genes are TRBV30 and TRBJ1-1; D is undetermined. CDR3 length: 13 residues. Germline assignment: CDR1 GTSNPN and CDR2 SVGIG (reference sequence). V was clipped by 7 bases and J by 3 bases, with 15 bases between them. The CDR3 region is CALRRVRDTEAFF. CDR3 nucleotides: TGTGCCTTAAGGAGGGTTAGGGACACTGAAGCTTTCTTT.

CDR3 protein: CASSSRTSGEETQYF. The CDR3 DNA reads TGTGCCAGCAGCTCTCGGACTAGCGGGGAGGAGACCCAGTACTTC. This chain links TRBV11-3 with TRBJ2-5; 12 bases map to TRBD2. Germline values: CDR1 SGHNT, CDR2 YENEEA. Trimming removed 4 bases from V and 5 bases from J; junction bases left unmatched: 5. The CDR3 contains 15 residues.

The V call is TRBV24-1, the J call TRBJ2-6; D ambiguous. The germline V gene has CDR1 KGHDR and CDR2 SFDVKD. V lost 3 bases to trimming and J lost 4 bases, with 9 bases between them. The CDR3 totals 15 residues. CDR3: CATSDPAAGANVLTF. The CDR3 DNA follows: TGTGCCACCAGTGATCCGGCGGCGGGGGCCAACGTCCTGACTTTC.